The 3 T cell receptor beta chains presented below share a single source sample, sequenced in a study of OX40 agonist ivuxolimab in advanced cancers. Produced via immunoSEQ multiplex PCR; TCRdb's table is partial and in-frame only. The sample has roughly 17,000 clones; approximately 80% are singletons. The sample in question was CD4+ or CD8+ T cells sorted from blood, obtained in a trial of the OX40 agonist ivuxolimab. All receptors derive from an adult with an advanced solid tumor such as melanoma, head and neck, liver or kidney cancer.

This chain links TRBV5-1 with TRBJ1-1, with 7 bases identical to TRBD1. V was clipped by 2 bases and J by 4 bases; unmatched bases: 8. The germline V gene has CDR1 SGHRS and CDR2 YFSETQ. This CDR3 has 15 amino acids. The chain's CDR3 is CASSFRDSRFTEAFF. The CDR3 DNA is TGCGCCAGCAGCTTCCGGGACAGTCGTTTCACTGAAGCTTTCTTT.

The chain combines TRBV29-1 with TRBJ1-1, with D unclear. The V gene's germline CDR1 is SQVTM and CDR2 ANQGSEA. The CDR3 loop spans 11 amino acids. V lost 0 bases, J lost 6 bases, and 5 bases lay in between. Written as DNA, the CDR3 is TGCAGCGTTGAAGAGGACGCTGAAGCTTTCTTT. Protein sequence: CSVEEDAEAFF.

Worth noting for this clone: A single base is all that separates this from a far larger clone, so a read error is likely. The chain is built from TRBV4-3 and TRBJ1-1; D may be TRBD1 (6 bases). Trimming removed 6 bases from V and 1 base from J, with 9 bases in between. CDR3 length: 13 residues. Looked up from germline, CDR1 is LGHNA and CDR2 is YSLEER. This CDR3 reads CASSEQGNTEAFF. The CDR3 nucleotides are TGCGCCAGCAGTGAACAGGGGAACACTGAAGCTTTCTTT.